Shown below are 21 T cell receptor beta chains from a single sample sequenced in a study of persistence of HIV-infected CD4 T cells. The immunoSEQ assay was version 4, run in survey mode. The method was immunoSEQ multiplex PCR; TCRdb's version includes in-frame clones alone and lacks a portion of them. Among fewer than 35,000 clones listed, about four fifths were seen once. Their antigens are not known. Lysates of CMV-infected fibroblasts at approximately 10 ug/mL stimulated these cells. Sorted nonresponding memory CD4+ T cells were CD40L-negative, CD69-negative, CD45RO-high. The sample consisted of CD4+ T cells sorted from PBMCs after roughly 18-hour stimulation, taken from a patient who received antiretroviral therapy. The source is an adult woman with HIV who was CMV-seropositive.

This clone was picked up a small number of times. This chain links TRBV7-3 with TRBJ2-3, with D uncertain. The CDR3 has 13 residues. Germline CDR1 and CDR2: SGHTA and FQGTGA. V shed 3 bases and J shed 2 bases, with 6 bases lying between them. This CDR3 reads CASSLPHTDTQYF. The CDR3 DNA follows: TGTGCCAGCAGCTTGCCCCACACAGATACGCAGTATTTT. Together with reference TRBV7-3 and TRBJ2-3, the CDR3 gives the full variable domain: GAGVSQTPSNKVTEKGKYVELRCDPISGHTALYWYRQSLGQGPEFLIYFQGTGAADDSGLPNDRFFAVRPEGSVSTLKIQRTERGDSAVYLCASSLPHTDTQYFGPGTRLTVL.

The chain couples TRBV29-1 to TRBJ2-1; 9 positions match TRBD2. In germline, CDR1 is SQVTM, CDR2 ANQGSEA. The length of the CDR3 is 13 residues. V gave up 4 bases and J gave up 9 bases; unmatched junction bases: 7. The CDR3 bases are TGCAGCGTTGGACTAGCGGTTCGCGGTGAGCAGTTCTTC. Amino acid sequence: CSVGLAVRGEQFF.

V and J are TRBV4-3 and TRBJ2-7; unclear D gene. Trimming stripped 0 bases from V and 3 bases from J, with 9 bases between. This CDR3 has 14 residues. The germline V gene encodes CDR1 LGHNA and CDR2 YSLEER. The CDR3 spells CASSQEVWGYEQYF. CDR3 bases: TGCGCCAGCAGCCAAGAAGTCTGGGGCTACGAGCAGTACTTC.

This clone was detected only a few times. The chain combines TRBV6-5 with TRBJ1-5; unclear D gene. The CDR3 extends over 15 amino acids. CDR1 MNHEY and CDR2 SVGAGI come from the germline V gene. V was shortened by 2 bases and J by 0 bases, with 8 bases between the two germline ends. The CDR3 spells CASSYNGNSNQPQHF. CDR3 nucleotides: TGTGCCAGCAGTTACAATGGGAATAGCAATCAGCCCCAGCATTTT.

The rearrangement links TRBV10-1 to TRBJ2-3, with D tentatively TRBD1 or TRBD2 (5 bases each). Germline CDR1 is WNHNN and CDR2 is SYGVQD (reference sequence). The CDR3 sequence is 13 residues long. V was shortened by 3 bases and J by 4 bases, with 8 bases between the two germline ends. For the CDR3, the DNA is TGCGCCAGCAGTGACGGGGCGGCAGATACGCAGTATTTT. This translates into CASSDGAADTQYF.

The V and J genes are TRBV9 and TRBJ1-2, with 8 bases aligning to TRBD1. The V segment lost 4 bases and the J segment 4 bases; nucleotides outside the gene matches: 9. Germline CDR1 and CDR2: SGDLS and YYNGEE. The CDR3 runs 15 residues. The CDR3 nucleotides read TGTGCCAGCAGCTTGAGGGACAGGACTCGCTATGGCTACACCTTC. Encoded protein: CASSLRDRTRYGYTF. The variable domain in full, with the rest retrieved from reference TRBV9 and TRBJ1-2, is DSGVTQTPKHLITATGQRVTLRCSPRSGDLSVYWYQQSLDQGLQFLIQYYNGEERAKGNILERFSAQQFPDLHSELNLSSLELGDSALYFCASSLRDRTRYGYTFGSGTRLTVV.

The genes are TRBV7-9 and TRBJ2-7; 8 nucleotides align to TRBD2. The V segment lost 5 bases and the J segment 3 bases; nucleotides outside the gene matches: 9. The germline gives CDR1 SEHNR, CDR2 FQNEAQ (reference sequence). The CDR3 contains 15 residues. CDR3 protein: CASSIRAGGVYEQYF. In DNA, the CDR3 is TGTGCCAGCAGCATCCGGGCGGGGGGCGTCTACGAGCAGTACTTC.

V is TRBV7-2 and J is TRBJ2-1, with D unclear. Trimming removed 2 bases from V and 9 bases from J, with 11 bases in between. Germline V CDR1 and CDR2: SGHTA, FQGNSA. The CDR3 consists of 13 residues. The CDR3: CASSLTSRGEQFF. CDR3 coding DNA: TGTGCCAGCAGCTTAACGTCGCGTGGTGAGCAGTTCTTC.

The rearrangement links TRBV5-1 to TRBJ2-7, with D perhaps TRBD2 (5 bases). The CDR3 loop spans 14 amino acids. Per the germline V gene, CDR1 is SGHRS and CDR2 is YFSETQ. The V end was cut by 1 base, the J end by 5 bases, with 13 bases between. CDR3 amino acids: CASSLMGVTHEQYF. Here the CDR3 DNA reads TGCGCCAGCAGCTTGATGGGAGTAACCCACGAGCAGTACTTC.

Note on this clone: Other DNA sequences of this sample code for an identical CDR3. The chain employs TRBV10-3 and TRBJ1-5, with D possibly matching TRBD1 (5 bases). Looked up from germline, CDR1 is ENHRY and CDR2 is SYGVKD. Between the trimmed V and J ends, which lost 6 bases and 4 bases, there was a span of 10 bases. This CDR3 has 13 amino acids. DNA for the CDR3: TGTGCCATCAGGGGAGAGGGGAATCAGCCCCAGCATTTT. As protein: CAIRGEGNQPQHF.

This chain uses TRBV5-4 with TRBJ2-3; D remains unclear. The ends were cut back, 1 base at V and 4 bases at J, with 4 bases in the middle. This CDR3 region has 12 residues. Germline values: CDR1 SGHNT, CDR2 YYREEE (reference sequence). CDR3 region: CASSLSSDTQYF. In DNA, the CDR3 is TGTGCCAGCAGCTTGAGTTCAGATACGCAGTATTTT. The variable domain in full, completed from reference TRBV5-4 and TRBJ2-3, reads ETGVTQSPTHLIKTRGQQVTLRCSSQSGHNTVSWYQQALGQGPQFIFQYYREEENGRGNFPPRFSGLQFPNYSSELNVNALELDDSALYLCASSLSSDTQYFGPGTRLTVL.

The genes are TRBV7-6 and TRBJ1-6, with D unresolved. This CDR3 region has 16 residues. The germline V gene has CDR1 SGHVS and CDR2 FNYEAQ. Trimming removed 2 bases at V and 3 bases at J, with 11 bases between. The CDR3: CASSLPQRYYNSPLHF. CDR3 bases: TGTGCCAGCAGCTTACCCCAGAGATACTATAATTCACCCCTCCACTTT.

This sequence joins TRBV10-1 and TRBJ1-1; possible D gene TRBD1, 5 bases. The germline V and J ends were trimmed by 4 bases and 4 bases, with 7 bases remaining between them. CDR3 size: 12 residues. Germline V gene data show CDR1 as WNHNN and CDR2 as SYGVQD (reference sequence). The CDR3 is CASSGQSTEAFF. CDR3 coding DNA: TGCGCCAGCAGTGGACAGTCCACTGAAGCTTTCTTT.

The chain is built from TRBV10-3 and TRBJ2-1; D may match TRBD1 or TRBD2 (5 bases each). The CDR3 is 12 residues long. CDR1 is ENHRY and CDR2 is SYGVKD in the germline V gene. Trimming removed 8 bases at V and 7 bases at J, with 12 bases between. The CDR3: CAISLGENEQFF. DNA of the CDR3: TGTGCCATCTCCTTGGGGGAGAATGAGCAGTTCTTC.

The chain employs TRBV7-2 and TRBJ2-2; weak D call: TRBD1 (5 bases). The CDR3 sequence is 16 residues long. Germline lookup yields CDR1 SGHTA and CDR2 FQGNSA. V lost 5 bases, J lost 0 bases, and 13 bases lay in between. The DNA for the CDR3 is TGTGCCAGCAGCCTACTTAGACAGACGAACACCGGGGAGCTGTTTTTT. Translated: CASSLLRQTNTGELFF.

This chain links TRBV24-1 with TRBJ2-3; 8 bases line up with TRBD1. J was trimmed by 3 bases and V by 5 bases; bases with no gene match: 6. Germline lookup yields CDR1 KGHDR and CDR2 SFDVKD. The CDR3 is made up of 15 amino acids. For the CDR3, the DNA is TGTGCCACCAGTGGGACAGGGTATTTGACAGATACGCAGTATTTT. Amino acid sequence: CATSGTGYLTDTQYF.

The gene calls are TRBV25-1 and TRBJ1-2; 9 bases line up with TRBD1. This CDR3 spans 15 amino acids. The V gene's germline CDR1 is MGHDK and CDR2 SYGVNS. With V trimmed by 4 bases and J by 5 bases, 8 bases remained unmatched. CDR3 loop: CASSGPTGGLYGYTF. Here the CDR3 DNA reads TGTGCCAGCAGTGGGCCGACAGGGGGGCTATATGGCTACACCTTC.

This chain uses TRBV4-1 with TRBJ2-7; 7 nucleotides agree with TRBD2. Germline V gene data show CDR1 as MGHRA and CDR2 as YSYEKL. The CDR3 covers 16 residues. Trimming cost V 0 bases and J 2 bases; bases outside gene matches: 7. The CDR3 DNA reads TGCGCCAGCAGCCAAGATTCCTGGGCGGGGGCCTACGAGCAGTACTTC. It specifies CASSQDSWAGAYEQYF.

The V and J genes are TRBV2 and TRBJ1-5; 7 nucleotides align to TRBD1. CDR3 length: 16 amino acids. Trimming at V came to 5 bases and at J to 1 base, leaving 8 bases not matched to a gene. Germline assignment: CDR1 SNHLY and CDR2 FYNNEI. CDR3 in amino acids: CASSPPGTVSNQPQHF. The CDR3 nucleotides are TGTGCCAGCAGTCCACCCGGGACAGTGAGCAATCAGCCCCAGCATTTT.

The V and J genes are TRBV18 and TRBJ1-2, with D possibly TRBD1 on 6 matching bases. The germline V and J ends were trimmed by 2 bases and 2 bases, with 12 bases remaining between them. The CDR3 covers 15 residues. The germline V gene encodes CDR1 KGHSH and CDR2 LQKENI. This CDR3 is CASSPGWGQNYGYTF. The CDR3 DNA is TGTGCCAGCTCACCAGGGTGGGGACAAAACTATGGCTACACCTTC.

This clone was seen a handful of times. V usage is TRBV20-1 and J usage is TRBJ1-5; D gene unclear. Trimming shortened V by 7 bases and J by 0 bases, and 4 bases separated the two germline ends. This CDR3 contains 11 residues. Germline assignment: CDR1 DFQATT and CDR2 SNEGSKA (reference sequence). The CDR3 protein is CSVGSNQPQHF. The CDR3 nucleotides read TGCAGTGTGGGTAGCAATCAGCCCCAGCATTTT.